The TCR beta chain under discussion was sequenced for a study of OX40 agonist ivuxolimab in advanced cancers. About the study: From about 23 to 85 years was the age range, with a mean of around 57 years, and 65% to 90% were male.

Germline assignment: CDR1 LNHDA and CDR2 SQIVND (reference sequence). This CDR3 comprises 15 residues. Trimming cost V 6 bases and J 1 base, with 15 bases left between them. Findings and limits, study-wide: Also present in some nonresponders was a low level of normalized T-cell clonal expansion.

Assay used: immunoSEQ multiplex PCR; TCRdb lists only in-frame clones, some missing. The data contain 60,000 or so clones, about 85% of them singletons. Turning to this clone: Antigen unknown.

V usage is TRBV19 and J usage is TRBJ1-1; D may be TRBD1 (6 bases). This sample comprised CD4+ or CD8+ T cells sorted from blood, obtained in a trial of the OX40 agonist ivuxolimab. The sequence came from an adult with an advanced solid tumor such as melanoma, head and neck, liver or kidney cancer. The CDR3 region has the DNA TGTGCCAGTAGAGGGGGGCAGGGAGGGAACACTGAAGCTTTCTTT. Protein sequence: CASRGGQGGNTEAFF. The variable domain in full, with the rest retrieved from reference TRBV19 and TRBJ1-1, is DGGITQSPKYLFRKEGQNVTLSCEQNLNHDAMYWYRQDPGQGLRLIYYSQIVNDFQKGDIAEGYSVSREKKESFPLTVTSAQKNPTAFYLCASRGGQGGNTEAFFGQGTRLTVV.